The 17 T cell receptor beta chains below were found in one sample sequenced in a study of somatic mutations in cytotoxic T cells in rheumatoid arthritis. This table comes from immunoSEQ multiplex PCR, and its TCRdb copy is limited to in-frame clones, with some not included. The sample consists of roughly 10,000 clones, around four fifths of them appearing once. Sequencing input: CD8+ T cells sorted from blood. The receptors stem from an adult with rheumatoid arthritis.

This clone occurred once. The V and J genes are TRBV6-5 and TRBJ1-2, with D possibly being TRBD1 (6 bases). The germline V gene encodes CDR1 MNHEY and CDR2 SVGAGI. This CDR3 contains 15 residues. V was trimmed by 0 bases and J by 4 bases, leaving 12 bases between them. The CDR3 protein is CASSYSAGDPYGYTF. In DNA form, the CDR3 reads TGTGCCAGCAGTTACTCAGCAGGGGACCCCTATGGCTACACCTTC.

The CDR3 region is CASSQVTDGGELFF. The DNA of the CDR3 is TGTGCCAGCAGCCAAGTTACAGACGGCGGGGAGCTGTTTTTT. V usage is TRBV14 and J usage is TRBJ2-2; D gene uncertain. Germline values: CDR1 SGHDN, CDR2 FVKESK. V was cut by 1 base and J by 7 bases, with 10 bases left in between. CDR3 length: 14 residues.

The chain has TRBV5-4 and TRBJ2-2, with D perhaps matching TRBD1 (5 bases). V lost 1 base and J lost 4, with 17 bases in between. This CDR3 is 17 amino acids long. CDR1 is SGHNT and CDR2 is YYREEE in the germline V gene (reference sequence). The CDR3 spells CASSLSFVGELTGELFF. The CDR3 DNA follows: TGTGCCAGCAGCTTGAGTTTTGTAGGGGAACTCACCGGGGAGCTGTTTTTT.

The chain uses TRBV25-1 and TRBJ1-1; no definite D call. Trimming left V 6 bases short and J 2 bases short, with 7 bases between. There are 12 residues in the CDR3. Germline values: CDR1 MGHDK, CDR2 SYGVNS. The CDR3 is CASRVGNTEAFF. The CDR3 region has the DNA TGTGCCAGCAGAGTAGGAAACACTGAAGCTTTCTTT.

This clone was counted once. The chain joins TRBV5-5 to TRBJ2-7; D gene uncertain. Germline V gene data show CDR1 as SGHKS and CDR2 as YYEKEE (reference sequence). V lost 0 bases to trimming and J lost 2 bases, with 6 bases between them. There are 13 residues in the CDR3. This CDR3 reads CASSLAPTYEQYF. CDR3 in DNA: TGTGCCAGCAGCTTGGCTCCAACCTACGAGCAGTACTTC.

This clone has more than one count but fewer than ten. The chain couples TRBV5-6 to TRBJ2-7; TRBD2 matches at 7 bases. The J segment lost 0 bases and the V segment lost 1 base, leaving 4 bases of the junction unmatched. Germline values: CDR1 SGHDT, CDR2 YYEEEE. This CDR3 contains 15 residues. The CDR3 DNA sequence: TGTGCCAGCAGCTTGCCGGGGGGACGCTCCTACGAGCAGTACTTC. This translates into CASSLPGGRSYEQYF.

This chain links TRBV2 with TRBJ2-3, with TRBD2 identical over 9 bases. Germline loops: CDR1 SNHLY, CDR2 FYNNEI. The CDR3 contains 15 residues. The V gene end was trimmed by 1 base and the J gene end by 3 bases; junction bases not matched to a gene: 2. The CDR3 coding sequence is TGTGCCAGCAGTGAAGAGCGGGAGGAAACAGATACGCAGTATTTT. This translates into CASSEEREETDTQYF.

The chain recombines TRBV5-1 with TRBJ2-7; no firm D call. Trimming took 2 bases from V and 6 from J, leaving 9 bases between them. CDR1 is SGHRS, CDR2 YFSETQ, per germline. This CDR3 spans 12 amino acids. The CDR3 spells CASSFPGPEQYF. As DNA, the CDR3 is TGCGCCAGCAGCTTCCCCGGTCCCGAGCAGTACTTC.

The DNA of the CDR3 is TGCGCCAGCAGCCACCCCGGACTAGCGGGAGCCTACAATGAGCAGTTCTTC. Protein sequence: CASSHPGLAGAYNEQFF. V and J are TRBV4-1 and TRBJ2-1; TRBD2 matches at 13 bases. Germline assignment: CDR1 MGHRA and CDR2 YSYEKL. The junction had 4 bases not matched to a gene; V was cut back by 3 bases and J by 2 bases. This CDR3 is 17 amino acids long.

The V call is TRBV30, the J call TRBJ2-6; D is perhaps TRBD1 (5 bases). The ends were cut back, 4 bases at V and 0 bases at J, with 13 bases in the middle. The CDR3 length is 16 residues. CDR1 and CDR2 (germline): GTSNPN, SVGIG (reference sequence). CDR3 amino acids: CAWKALDSSGANVLTF. CDR3 DNA sequence: TGTGCCTGGAAGGCCCTAGACAGCTCTGGGGCCAACGTCCTGACTTTC.

The CDR3 sequence is CASSLEVGSYEQYF. CDR3 DNA: TGTGCCAGCAGCTTAGAGGTTGGGTCCTACGAGCAGTACTTC. The chain carries TRBV7-2 and TRBJ2-7; D gene uncertain. Germline V gene data show CDR1 as SGHTA and CDR2 as FQGNSA. With 1 base removed from V and 1 base from J, the gap between germline ends came to 8 bases. This CDR3 region has 14 residues.

The chain links TRBV14 to TRBJ1-1, with a possible D match to TRBD1 (5 bases). The CDR3 contains 15 residues. The V end lost 3 bases, the J end lost 6 bases, and 17 bases lay between the germline ends. Germline values: CDR1 SGHDN, CDR2 FVKESK. CDR3 DNA sequence: TGTGCCAGCAGCCACCTCAGGGTGGATAGGGCTGAAGCTTTCTTT. Translated, it gives CASSHLRVDRAEAFF.

The CDR3 bases are TGTGCCAGCACCTCACAGGGAGGGACATTCTATGGCTACACCTTC. This encodes CASTSQGGTFYGYTF. This sequence joins TRBV27 and TRBJ1-2, with a tentative D call TRBD1 (6 bases). The CDR3 is made up of 15 amino acids. Trimming left V 7 bases short and J 4 bases short, with 19 bases between. Germline V gene lookup returns CDR1 MNHEY and CDR2 SMNVEV (reference sequence).

The chain carries TRBV7-9 and TRBJ2-1, with TRBD2 identical over 9 bases. After removal of 1 base from V and 14 bases from J, the junction contained 9 bases not matched to a gene. Germline V lookup: CDR1 SEHNR, CDR2 FQNEAQ (reference sequence). The CDR3 extends over 14 amino acids. The CDR3, as DNA: TGTGCCAGCAGCTTAGGGCGGGAGGGCCTTAGAAAGTTCTTC. It translates to CASSLGREGLRKFF.

The rearrangement joins TRBV2 to TRBJ2-2, with 9 bases matching TRBD1. This CDR3 contains 15 residues. Germline CDR1 SNHLY, CDR2 FYNNEI. Losses at the gene ends were 4 bases for V and 5 bases for J; bases not matched to a gene: 5. This CDR3 is CASSVTGGPTGELFF. The CDR3, as DNA: TGTGCCAGCAGTGTCACAGGGGGCCCGACCGGGGAGCTGTTTTTT.

Remarks on this clone: Likely a read error: the CDR3 ends without its conserved phenylalanine or tryptophan. This chain connects TRBV6-1 to TRBJ2-7; D not resolved. V lost 2 bases, J lost 7 bases, and 9 bases lay in between. CDR3 length equals 12 residues. Germline lookup yields CDR1 MNHNS and CDR2 SASEGT. CDR3 nucleotides: TGTGCCAGCAGTGAAATTCAAGAAGAGCAGTACCTC. As protein: CASSEIQEEQYL.

The rearrangement links TRBV19 to TRBJ1-5; 7 nucleotides agree with TRBD1. Trimming took 3 bases from V and 5 from J; bases not matched to a gene: 4. CDR3 length equals 14 residues. From germline, CDR1 is LNHDA and CDR2 SQIVND (reference sequence). CDR3 DNA sequence: TGTGCCAGTAGTATGGACAGGCCTGATCAGCCCCAGCATTTT. The encoded protein is CASSMDRPDQPQHF.